These 10 T cell receptor beta chains were all obtained from the same sample, sequenced in a study of OX40 agonist ivuxolimab in advanced cancers. Profiled with immunoSEQ multiplex PCR; TCRdb holds only in-frame clones, not every one. The data show fewer than 100,000 clones, roughly 89% seen once. The sample here was CD4+ or CD8+ T cells sorted from blood, taken in a trial of the OX40 agonist ivuxolimab. These receptors all come from an adult with an advanced solid tumor such as melanoma, head and neck, liver or kidney cancer.

This chain joins TRBV2 and TRBJ2-3; D remains ambiguous. This CDR3 spans 11 amino acids. Trimming stripped 10 bases from V and 0 bases from J, with 5 bases between. From germline, CDR1 is SNHLY and CDR2 FYNNEI. DNA for the CDR3: TGTGCCACGCCGAGCACAGATACGCAGTATTTT. Translation gives CATPSTDTQYF.

The chain employs TRBV27 and TRBJ1-1; 7 bases fit TRBD1. There are 15 residues in the CDR3. With V trimmed by 2 bases and J by 0 bases, 3 bases remained unmatched. Germline V gives CDR1 MNHEY, CDR2 SMNVEV (reference sequence). The CDR3 is CASSLGDRMNTEAFF. The CDR3 DNA reads as TGTGCCAGCAGTTTAGGGGACAGAATGAACACTGAAGCTTTCTTT.

This rearrangement joins TRBV5-1 to TRBJ1-1; D unresolved. V gave up 0 bases and J gave up 1 base, with 4 bases separating them. The CDR3 contains 13 residues. Per the germline V gene, CDR1 is SGHRS and CDR2 is YFSETQ. This chain's CDR3 is CASSLAWNTEAFF. For the CDR3, the DNA is TGCGCCAGCAGCTTGGCCTGGAACACTGAAGCTTTCTTT.

V and J are TRBV30 and TRBJ2-3; 8 nucleotides align to TRBD2. V lost 5 bases, J lost 6 bases, and 10 bases stayed unmatched. The germline V gene has CDR1 GTSNPN and CDR2 SVGIG (reference sequence). There are 14 residues in the CDR3. In DNA form, the CDR3 reads TGTGCCTGGGCCCCCGGACTAGCAGGCGATACGCAGTATTTT. It encodes CAWAPGLAGDTQYF.

This chain joins TRBV4-1 and TRBJ1-4, with D perhaps TRBD1 (5 bases). Germline V gene data show CDR1 as MGHRA and CDR2 as YSYEKL. The CDR3 is made up of 14 amino acids. Trimming took off 6 bases at V and 0 bases at J, with 8 bases between the two ends. The CDR3 DNA sequence: TGCGCCAGCAGAGACAGCACAACTAATGAAAAACTGTTTTTT. Translated, it gives CASRDSTTNEKLFF.

This chain links TRBV27 with TRBJ2-7; D remains unclear. V lost 4 bases and J lost 1, with 8 bases in between. The V gene's germline CDR1 is MNHEY and CDR2 SMNVEV (reference sequence). There are 13 residues in the CDR3. The CDR3 nucleotides read TGTGCCAGCAGTTCACACGTTTCCTACGAGCAGTACTTC. It is translated as CASSSHVSYEQYF.

V usage is TRBV5-4 and J usage is TRBJ2-5, with D hard to call. TRBJ2-7 matches the DNA end more closely, so the J call is doubtful. Germline-derived CDR1 and CDR2 are SGHNT and YYREEE (reference sequence). CDR3 length: 15 residues. The CDR3, as DNA: TGTGCCAGCAGCCCAGCAGGACGGAGCTCCTACGAGCAGTACTTC. Its translation: CASSPAGRSSYEQYF.

The chain combines TRBV5-1 with TRBJ1-1; a weak D match, TRBD1 (6 bases). CDR3 length equals 15 residues. Germline loops: CDR1 SGHRS, CDR2 YFSETQ. Trimming took 1 base from V and 5 from J, leaving 15 bases between them. CDR3 sequence: CASSLRRKGGTEAFF. The CDR3, as DNA: TGCGCCAGCAGCTTGCGTCGTAAAGGGGGAACTGAAGCTTTCTTT.

This rearrangement joins TRBV21-1 to TRBJ2-5; the table's D call, TRBD1, has no DNA check behind it. TRBV21-1 is classified as a pseudogene. This CDR3 region has 14 residues. CDR3: CAKGGTGTVETQYF. CDR3 in DNA: TGTGCGAAAGGGGGGACAGGGACCGTGGAGACCCAGTACTTC.

The rearrangement uses TRBV29-1 and TRBJ2-7, with D maybe TRBD1 (6 bases). This CDR3 contains 12 residues. The V gene lost 4 bases and the J gene lost 4 bases, with 11 bases spanning the gap. CDR1 and CDR2 (germline): SQVTM, ANQGSEA. The CDR3 reads CSVGSQGYEQYF. CDR3 coding DNA: TGCAGCGTTGGGTCACAGGGATACGAGCAGTACTTC.